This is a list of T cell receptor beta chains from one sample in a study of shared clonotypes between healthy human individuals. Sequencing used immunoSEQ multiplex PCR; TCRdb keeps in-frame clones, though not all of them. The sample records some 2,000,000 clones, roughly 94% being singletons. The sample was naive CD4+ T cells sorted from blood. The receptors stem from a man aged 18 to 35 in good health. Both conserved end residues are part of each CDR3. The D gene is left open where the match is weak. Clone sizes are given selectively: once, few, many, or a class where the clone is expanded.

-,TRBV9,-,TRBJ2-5,TGTGCCAGCAGCTTCGGACAGGGAGGGAACAAGCGAGAGACCCAGTACTTC,CASSFGQGGNKRETQYF
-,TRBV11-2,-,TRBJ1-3,TGTGCCAGCAGCTTAGACGTCTTGGCTGGAAACACCATATATTTT,CASSLDVLAGNTIYF
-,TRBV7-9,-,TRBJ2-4,TGTGCCAGCAGCTCGGACGGGGGTAACATTCAGTACTTC,CASSSDGGNIQYF
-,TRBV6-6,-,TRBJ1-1,TGTGCCAGCGAAATACAAAGAGGGAGGGAAGCTTTCTTT,CASEIQRGREAFF
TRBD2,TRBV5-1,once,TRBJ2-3,TGCGCCAGCAGCCCCCGGACTAGCGGGGTTACAGATACGCAGTATTTT,CASSPRTSGVTDTQYF
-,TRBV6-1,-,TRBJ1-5,TGTGCCAGCAGTGAAGGACAGTATAGCAATCAGCCCCAGCATTTT,CASSEGQYSNQPQHF
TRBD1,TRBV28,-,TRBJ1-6,TGTGCCAGCAGTACACAGGGGAGCTCCTATAATTCACCCCTCCACTTT,CASSTQGSSYNSPLHF
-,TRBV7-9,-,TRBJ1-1,TGTGCCAGCAGCCGCGGACAGAACACTGAAGCTTTCTTT,CASSRGQNTEAFF
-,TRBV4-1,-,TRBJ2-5,TGCGCCAGCAGCCAAGATTGGGGGGCAGAAGAGACCCAGTACTTC,CASSQDWGAEETQYF
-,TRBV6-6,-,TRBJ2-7,TGTGCCAGCAGCTTAGCGGAGTACGAGCAGTACTTC,CASSLAEYEQYF
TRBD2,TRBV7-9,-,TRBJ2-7,TGTGCCAGCAGCTTAGGGGGCGGGAGGACGTCCTACGAGCAGTACTTC,CASSLGGGRTSYEQYF
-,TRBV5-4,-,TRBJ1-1,TGTGCCAGCAGCTGGGGACAATCGAACACTGAAGCTTTCTTT,CASSWGQSNTEAFF
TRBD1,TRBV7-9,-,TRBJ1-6,TGCGCCAGCAGCTTAACCGGGACAGGGGGATCACCCCTCCACTTT,CASSLTGTGGSPLHF
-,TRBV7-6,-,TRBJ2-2,TGTGCCAGCAGCTCGCTCCCGGGGGCTTCCCACGCCGGGGAGCTGTTTTTT,CASSSLPGASHAGELFF
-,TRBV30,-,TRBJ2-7,TGTGCCTGGGGTCAGGGCGGAATTAACGAGCAGTACTTC,CAWGQGGINEQYF
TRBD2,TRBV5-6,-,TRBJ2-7,TGTGCCAGCAGCCTCGGGACTAGCGGGTACGAGCAGTACTTC,CASSLGTSGYEQYF
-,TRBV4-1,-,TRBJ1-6,TGCGCCAGCAGCACCGATCAGGGGAATGCCTATAATTCACCCCTCCACTTT,CASSTDQGNAYNSPLHF
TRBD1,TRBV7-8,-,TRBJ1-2,TGTGCCAGCAGCCCCCGGGACAGGTTGAATGGCTACACCTTC,CASSPRDRLNGYTF
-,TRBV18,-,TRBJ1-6,TGTGCCAGCTCACCGCGAACAGATAATTCACCCCTCCACTTT,CASSPRTDNSPLHF
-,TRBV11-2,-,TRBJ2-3,TGTGCCAGCAGCTTAGTCAGCACAGATACGCAGTATTTT,CASSLVSTDTQYF
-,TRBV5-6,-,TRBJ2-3,TGTGCCAGCAGCTTAAGGGGGGGACAGACGAGCACAGATACGCAGTATTTT,CASSLRGGQTSTDTQYF
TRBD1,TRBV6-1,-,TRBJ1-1,TGTGCCAGCAGTGCCCGTAGAGGGACAGCCTTGAACACTGAAGCTTTCTTT,CASSARRGTALNTEAFF
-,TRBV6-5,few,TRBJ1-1,TGTGCCAGCAGTGAAAGTGACACTGAAGCTTTCTTT,CASSESDTEAFF
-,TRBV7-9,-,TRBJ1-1,TGTGCCAGCAGCTTATGGGCCCCAGGACGGACGAACACTGAAGCTTTCTTT,CASSLWAPGRTNTEAFF
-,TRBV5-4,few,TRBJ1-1,TGTGCCAGCAGCTTGGAAGTGAACACTGAAGCTTTCTTT,CASSLEVNTEAFF
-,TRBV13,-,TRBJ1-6,TGTGCCAGCAGCTTCGGTAGAGGGGGTTCACCCCTCCACTTT,CASSFGRGGSPLHF
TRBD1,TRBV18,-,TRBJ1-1,TGTGCCAGCTCACCTCTTGGACAGGGGACGGGTGAAGCTTTCTTT,CASSPLGQGTGEAFF
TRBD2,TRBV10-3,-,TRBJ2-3,TGTGCCATCAGACCCGGGACTAGCGGGAGGACTAGCACAGATACGCAGTATTTT,CAIRPGTSGRTSTDTQYF
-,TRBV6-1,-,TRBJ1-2,TGTGCCAGCAGGGCCGGGGTTGAGAACTATGGCTACACCTTC,CASRAGVENYGYTF